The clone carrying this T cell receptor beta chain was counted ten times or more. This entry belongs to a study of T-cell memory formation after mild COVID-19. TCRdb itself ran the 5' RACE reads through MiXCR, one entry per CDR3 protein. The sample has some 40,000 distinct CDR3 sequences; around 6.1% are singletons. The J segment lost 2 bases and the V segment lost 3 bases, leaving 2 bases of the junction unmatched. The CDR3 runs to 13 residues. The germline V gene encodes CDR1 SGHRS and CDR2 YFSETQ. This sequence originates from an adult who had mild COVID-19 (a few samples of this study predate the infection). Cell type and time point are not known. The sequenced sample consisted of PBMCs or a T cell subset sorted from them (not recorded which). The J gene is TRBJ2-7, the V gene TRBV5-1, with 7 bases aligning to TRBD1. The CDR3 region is CASSWDSTYEQYF. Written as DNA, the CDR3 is TGCGCCAGCAGCTGGGACAGCACCTACGAGCAGTACTTC.